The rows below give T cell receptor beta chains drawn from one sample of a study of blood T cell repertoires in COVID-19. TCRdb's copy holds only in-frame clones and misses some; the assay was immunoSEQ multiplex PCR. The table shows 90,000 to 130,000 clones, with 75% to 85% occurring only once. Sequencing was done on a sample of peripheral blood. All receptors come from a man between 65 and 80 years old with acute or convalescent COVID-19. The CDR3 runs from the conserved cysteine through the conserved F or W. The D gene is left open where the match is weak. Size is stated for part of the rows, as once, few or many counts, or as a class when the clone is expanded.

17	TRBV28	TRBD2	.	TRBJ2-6	CASSSNPGGSGANVLTF	TGTGCCAGCAGTTCCAATCCCGGGGGGTCTGGGGCCAACGTCCTGACTTTC
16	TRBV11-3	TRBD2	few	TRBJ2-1	CASSLDSGVRGNEQFF	TGTGCCAGCAGCTTAGACAGCGGGGTGCGAGGGAATGAGCAGTTCTTC
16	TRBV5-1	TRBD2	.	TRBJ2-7	CASSLVGPSGNYEQYF	TGCGCCAGCAGCTTGGTAGGTCCTAGCGGGAACTACGAGCAGTACTTC
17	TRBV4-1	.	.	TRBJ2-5	CASSQEVASPGQETQYF	TGCGCCAGCAGCCAAGAAGTGGCTAGCCCCGGACAAGAGACCCAGTACTTC
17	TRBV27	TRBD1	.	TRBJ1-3	CASSSRTGLLSGNTIYF	TGTGCCAGCAGTTCCAGGACAGGCCTTCTCTCTGGAAACACCATATATTTT
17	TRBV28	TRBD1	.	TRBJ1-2	CASSRLRTGEANYGYTF	TGTGCCAGCAGTCGACTTAGGACAGGGGAGGCTAACTATGGCTACACCTTC
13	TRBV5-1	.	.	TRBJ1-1	CASSLQENTEAFF	TGCGCCAGCAGCCTTCAGGAGAACACTGAAGCTTTCTTT
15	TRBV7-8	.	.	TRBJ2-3	CASSLELVGTDTQYF	TGTGCCAGCAGCTTAGAGCTAGTCGGGACAGATACGCAGTATTTT
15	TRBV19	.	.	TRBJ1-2	CASSIGRQGNYGYTF	TGTGCCAGTAGTATAGGTCGGCAGGGGAACTATGGCTACACCTTC
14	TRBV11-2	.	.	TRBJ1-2	CASSLGGPANGYTF	TGTGCCAGCAGCTTAGGCGGCCCGGCGAATGGCTACACCTTC
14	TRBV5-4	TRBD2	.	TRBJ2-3	CASSSREGADTQYF	TGTGCCAGCAGCTCGAGGGAGGGTGCAGATACGCAGTATTTT
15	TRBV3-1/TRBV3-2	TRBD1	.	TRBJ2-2	CASSPRDRSTGELFF	TGTGCCAGCAGCCCTAGGGACAGATCCACCGGGGAGCTGTTTTTT
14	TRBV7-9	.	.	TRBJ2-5	CASSLGRVEETQYF	TGTGCCAGCAGCTTGGGCAGGGTGGAAGAGACCCAGTACTTC
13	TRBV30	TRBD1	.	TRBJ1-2	CASRGDRGVGYTF	TGTGCCTCAAGGGGGGACAGGGGGGTCGGCTACACCTTC
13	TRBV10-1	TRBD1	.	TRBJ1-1	CASSPGTVTEAFF	TGCGCCAGCAGCCCCGGGACAGTCACTGAAGCTTTCTTT
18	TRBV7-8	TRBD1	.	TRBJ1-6	CASSTRQGAASYNSPLHF	TGTGCCAGCAGCACTCGACAGGGGGCCGCATCCTATAATTCACCCCTCCACTTT
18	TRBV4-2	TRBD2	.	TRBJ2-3	CASSQEGVSGTYTDTQYF	TGTGCCAGCAGCCAAGAAGGAGTTAGCGGGACGTACACAGATACGCAGTATTTT
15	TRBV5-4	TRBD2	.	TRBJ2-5	CASSAILAGDSTQYF	TGTGCCAGCAGCGCGATACTAGCGGGAGATTCGACCCAGTACTTC
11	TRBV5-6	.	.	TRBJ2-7	CASSSGLEQYF	TGTGCCAGCAGCTCGGGTCTCGAGCAGTACTTC
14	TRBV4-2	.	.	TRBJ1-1	CASSQGGMNTEAFF	TGTGCCAGCAGCCAAGGAGGTATGAACACTGAAGCTTTCTTT
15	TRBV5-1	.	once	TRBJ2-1	CASSLVPGPYNEQFF	TGCGCCAGCAGCTTGGTCCCAGGGCCCTACAATGAGCAGTTCTTC
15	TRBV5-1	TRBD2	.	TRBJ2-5	CASSPGGTNVETQYF	TGCGCCAGCAGCCCGGGGGGGACTAACGTAGAGACCCAGTACTTC
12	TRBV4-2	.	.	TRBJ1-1	CASSQIPEGTFF	TGTGCCAGCAGCCAAATCCCAGAGGGTACTTTCTTT
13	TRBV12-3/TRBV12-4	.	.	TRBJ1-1	CASSLGQNTEAFF	TGTGCCAGCAGCCTAGGACAGAACACTGAAGCTTTCTTT
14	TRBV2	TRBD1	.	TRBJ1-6	CASSVAGGILPLHF	TGTGCCAGCAGTGTCGCAGGGGGTATATTACCCCTCCACTTT
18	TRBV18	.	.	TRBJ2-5	CASSPYIRQTGPQETQYF	TGTGCCAGCTCACCGTACATACGCCAGACAGGACCCCAAGAGACCCAGTACTTC
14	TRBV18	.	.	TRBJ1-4	CASSQTQTNEKLFF	TGTGCCAGCTCACAGACACAAACTAATGAAAAACTGTTTTTT
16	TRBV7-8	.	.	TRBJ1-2	CASSPGAGKKNYGYTF	TGTGCCAGCAGCCCAGGGGCAGGGAAGAAAAACTATGGCTACACCTTC
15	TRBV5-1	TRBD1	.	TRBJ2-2	CASSPPRGLSGELFF	TGCGCCAGCAGCCCGCCCAGGGGGCTTTCCGGGGAGCTGTTTTTT
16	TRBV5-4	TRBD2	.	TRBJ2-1	CASSLGLAGGGNEQFF	TGTGCCAGCAGCTTGGGGTTAGCGGGAGGGGGCAATGAGCAGTTCTTC
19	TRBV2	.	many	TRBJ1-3	CASKRSRLARGNSGNTIYF	TGTGCCAGCAAGAGGTCTAGACTGGCGCGGGGGAATTCTGGAAACACCATATATTTT
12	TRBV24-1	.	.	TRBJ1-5	CATSDSGPPQHF	TGTGCCACCAGTGATTCAGGCCCGCCCCAGCATTTT
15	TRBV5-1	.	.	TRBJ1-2	CASSFIRGTNYGYTF	TGCGCCAGCAGCTTCATCAGGGGCACTAACTATGGCTACACCTTC
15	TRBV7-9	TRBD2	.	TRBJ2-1	CASSTGGLAGEEQFF	TGTGCCAGCAGCACCGGGGGACTAGCGGGAGAGGAGCAGTTCTTC
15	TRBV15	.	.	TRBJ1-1	CATSRDIRGTSEAFF	TGTGCCACCAGCAGAGATATCAGGGGAACGTCTGAAGCTTTCTTT
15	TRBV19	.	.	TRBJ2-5	CASSTLGGPQETQYF	TGTGCCAGTAGTACCCTTGGAGGGCCCCAAGAGACCCAGTACTTC
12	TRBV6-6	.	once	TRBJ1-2	CASSYLGGGYTF	TGTGCCAGCAGTTACTTAGGGGGAGGCTACACCTTC
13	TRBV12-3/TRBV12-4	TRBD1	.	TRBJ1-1	CASSRQGATEAFF	TGTGCCAGCAGCCGACAGGGGGCAACTGAAGCTTTCTTT
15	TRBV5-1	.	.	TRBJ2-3	CASSLEGTSTDTQYF	TGCGCCAGCAGCTTGGAGGGGACTAGCACAGATACGCAGTATTTT
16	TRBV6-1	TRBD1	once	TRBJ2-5	CASSAQIAGGAETQYF	TGTGCCAGCAGTGCCCAAATCGCAGGGGGCGCAGAGACCCAGTACTTC